This entry is about one T cell receptor beta chain. There is no known antigen for this receptor. Base-call qualities are not available, and no considerably larger clone is one nucleotide away. Taken from cysteine to phenylalanine, the CDR3 has 16 residues. Only the CDR3 DNA stays, 48 bases, in frame from base 1. The junction shows trimming of 1 base on V and 8 bases on J, and the gene matches do not reach 8 bases of it. In the germline V gene, CDR1 corresponds to SGHTA and CDR2 to FQGTGA. TCR CDR3 regions were amplified from genomic DNA by multiplex PCR using the deep immunoSEQ assay. Extracted genomic DNA from each cell subset was spread evenly across all wells of several immunoSEQ 96-well plates, with each plate serving as a replicate. For sorted subsets, 200 to 250 ng of genomic DNA, equivalent to 25,000 to 35,000 T cell genomes, went into each replicate PCR. The purified libraries were quantified using a Qubit 3.0 fluorometer, sized with a Bioanalyzer 2100, and then quantified again using the KAPA Library Quantification kit. Every immunoSEQ 96-well plate was sequenced on a separate single-read 150-cycle Illumina NextSeq 550 flow cell. Turning to the authors' computational methods: Because the immunoSEQ output included only junctional sequences and no quality scores, the filtering could not be the same as the filtering used for full-length reads. Sequences were annotated with PyIR, a Python wrapper for IgBLAST v1.9, and V/J genes and CDR3 were assigned using IMGT germline references. Reads were filtered out if the reads had weak V/J assignments (E-value above 1e-6), no CDR3, stop codons, out-of-frame junctions, or ambiguous translated residues. V3J clonotypes were defined by identical inferred V gene, J gene, and CDR3 amino acid sequence. To compute the percentage overlap between repertoires, the number of shared unique clonotypes was divided by the size of the smaller repertoire. RTK rarefaction, the Chao1 estimator, and Recon v2.1 estimates of unobserved clonotypes were used to assess repertoire richness. Generation probabilities for all TCRbeta clonotypes obtained by the gDNA method from several donors were computed using OLGA. This immuneACCESS table, as held by TCRdb, lists in-frame sequences with V and J called but not all clones. Of the missing ones, under half trace to an unresolved V gene in checked studies; the others have no known cause. V, J and clone size were drawn from that table, and D and trimming were deduced from the DNA. The sample data list some 580,000 clones, and roughly 98% of these were observed just once. 0.3% of the sample is taken by the ten largest.

CD8 naive samples consisted of CD45RO-negative cells that were positively selected for CCR7, yielding a CD45RA+CCR7+ population without TemRA cells. Healthy HIV-negative adults with no recently reported acute infections or vaccinations were included as donors. All donors were Caucasian adults living in Nashville, Tennessee, USA. After blood collection by leukapheresis, PBMCs were isolated using Ficoll-Histopaque density gradient centrifugation and then cryopreserved in the vapor phase of liquid nitrogen. Purity and quantity of every magnetically sorted T cell population were checked by analytical flow cytometry. Each sorted fraction had its genomic DNA isolated and then quantified by UV absorbance on a Nanodrop 2000c. The data were obtained in a study of shared clonotypes between healthy human individuals (TCRdb year 2020). In the study overall: A few men and a couple of women, aged 18 to 49 years, made up the cohort. Per donor, three plates each were used for CD4 naive and CD4 memory, two for CD8 naive, and one for CD8 memory. To estimate repertoire size and how much clonotypes are shared between individuals, the study performed deep sequencing of blood TCR repertoires from a few healthy adults. To increase sequencing depth and limit assay-specific biases, TCR repertoire library preparation and sequencing were carried out by different laboratories using diverse techniques. Per donor, leukapheresis produced somewhere between about 0.8 and 9 billion PBMCs. Beyond this particular receptor, the publication reports: Clonotypes shared by all four sorted-subset donors showed higher generation probabilities than non-shared clonotypes. Sampling was restricted to blood, and TCR repertoires in tissues likely differ from the TCR repertoires found in blood. When a handful of donors were compared, the shared fraction of clonotypes was around 4.6% for naive CD4, approximately 3.3% for naive CD8, 2% to 2.5% for memory CD4, and less than 0.45% for memory CD8. Naive subsets generally had larger estimated clonotype richness than memory subsets did. The small number of donors limited the genetic and exposure-history diversity represented. Even with the large sequencing depth, rarefaction of the sorted-subset datasets indicated that sequencing was incomplete. Based on pairwise subsampling, the degree of clonotype sharing among donors was expected to be affected by sequencing depth.

Input material: naive CD8+ T cells sorted from blood. According to the study, the label for this sample's cell subset or site signals: CD45RA+CCR7+. The origin of this receptor is a man aged 25 to 40 in good health. The chain employs TRBV7-3 and TRBJ2-1; the junction holds 10 bases that match TRBD2. The CDR3 in this case is CASSLMSGRAIDEQFF. The nucleotide sequence reads TGTGCCAGCAGCTTAATGAGCGGGAGGGCCATCGATGAGCAGTTCTTC.